This T cell receptor beta chain was sequenced in a study of blood T cell repertoires in COVID-19. Participants were placed into cohorts based on the clinical history they reported. Clones were read by immunoSEQ multiplex PCR, and TCRdb kept only the in-frame ones, dropping some. The data show approximately 140,000 clones, over 75% seen once. Trimming left V 5 bases short and J 5 bases short, with 14 bases between. The CDR3 extends over 14 amino acids. Germline values: CDR1 SSHAT, CDR2 FNYEAQ (reference sequence). The sample taken for sequencing was PBMCs or T cells enriched from blood (not recorded which). The TCR sequence derives from a man aged 50-60 years in a cohort exposed to, infected with or recovered from COVID-19 (not recorded which). The V call is TRBV7-7, the J call TRBJ2-3; D might be TRBD1 (5 bases). CDR3 nucleotide sequence: TGTGCCAGCAGCGTACGGAAGGGGTTAGATACGCAGTATTTT. It is translated as CASSVRKGLDTQYF.